This T cell receptor (beta chain) came from a study of cytomegalovirus exposure and HLA in healthy donors. This clone came up a few times. Its antigen remains unknown. PCR involved 60 Vbeta and 13 Jbeta primers. Data came from immunoSEQ multiplex PCR; TCRdb stores just in-frame clones and leaves some out. The sample lists approximately 120,000 clones, approximately 80% seen once, with 11% in the top ten. The CDR3 totals 15 residues. The germline gives CDR1 SEHNR, CDR2 FQNEAQ (reference sequence). Trimming removed 3 bases from V and 5 bases from J; junction bases left unmatched: 5. General study results and limits: The majority of CMV-associated TCR beta chains were reported as apparently HLA-restricted in a later analysis.

The specimen sequenced was PBMCs. The V call is TRBV7-9, the J call TRBJ2-3; 10 nucleotides agree with TRBD1. This receptor was obtained from a young man in good health and CMV-seropositive. CDR3 bases: TGTGCCAGCAGCTTGGACAGGGGGTTCAGAGATACGCAGTATTTT. Amino acids: CASSLDRGFRDTQYF. Filled out from reference TRBV7-9 and TRBJ2-3, the complete variable domain reads DTGVSQNPRHKITKRGQNVTFRCDPISEHNRLYWYRQTLGQGPEFLTYFQNEAQLEKSRLLSDRFSAERPKGSFSTLEIQRTEQGDSAMYLCASSLDRGFRDTQYFGPGTRLTVL.